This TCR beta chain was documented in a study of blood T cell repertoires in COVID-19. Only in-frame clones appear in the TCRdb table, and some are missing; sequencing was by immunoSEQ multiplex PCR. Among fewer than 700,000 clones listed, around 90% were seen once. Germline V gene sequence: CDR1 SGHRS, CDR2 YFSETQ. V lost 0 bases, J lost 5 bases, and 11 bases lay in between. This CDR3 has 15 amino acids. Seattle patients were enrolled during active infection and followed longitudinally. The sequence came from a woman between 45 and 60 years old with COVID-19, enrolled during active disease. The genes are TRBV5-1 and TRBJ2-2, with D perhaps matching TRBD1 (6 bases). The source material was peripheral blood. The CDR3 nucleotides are TGCGCCAGCAGCTTGGACAGGGTTGGTACCGGGGAGCTGTTTTTT. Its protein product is CASSLDRVGTGELFF.